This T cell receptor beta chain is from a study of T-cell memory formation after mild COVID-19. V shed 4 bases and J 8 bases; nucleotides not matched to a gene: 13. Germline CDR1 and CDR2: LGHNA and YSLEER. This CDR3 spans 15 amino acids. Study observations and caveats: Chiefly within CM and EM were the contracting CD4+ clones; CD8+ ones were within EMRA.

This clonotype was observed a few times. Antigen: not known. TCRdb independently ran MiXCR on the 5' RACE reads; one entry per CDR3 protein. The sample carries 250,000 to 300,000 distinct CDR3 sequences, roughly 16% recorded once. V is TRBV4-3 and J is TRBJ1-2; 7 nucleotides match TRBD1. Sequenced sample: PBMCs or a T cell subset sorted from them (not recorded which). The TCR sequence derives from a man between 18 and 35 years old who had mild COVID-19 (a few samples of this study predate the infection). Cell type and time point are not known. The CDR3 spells CASSRQGGQGDGYTF. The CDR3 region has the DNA TGCGCCAGCAGCCGACAGGGAGGGCAGGGAGACGGCTACACCTTC.